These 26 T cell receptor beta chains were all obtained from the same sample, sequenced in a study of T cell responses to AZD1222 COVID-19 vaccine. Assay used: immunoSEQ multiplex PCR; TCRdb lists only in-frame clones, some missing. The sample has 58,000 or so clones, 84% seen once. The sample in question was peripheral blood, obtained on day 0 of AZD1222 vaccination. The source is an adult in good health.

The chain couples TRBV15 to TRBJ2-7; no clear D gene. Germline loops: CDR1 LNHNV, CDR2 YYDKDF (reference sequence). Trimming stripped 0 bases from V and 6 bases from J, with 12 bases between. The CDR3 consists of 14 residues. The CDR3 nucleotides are TGTGCCACCAGCAGAGATCGCTTCGTTGGCGAGCAGTACTTC. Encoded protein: CATSRDRFVGEQYF.

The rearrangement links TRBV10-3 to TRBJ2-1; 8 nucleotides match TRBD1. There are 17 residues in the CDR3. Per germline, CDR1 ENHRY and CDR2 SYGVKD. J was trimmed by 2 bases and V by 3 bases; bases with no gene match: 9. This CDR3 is CAISDLQGEWPYNEQFF. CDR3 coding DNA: TGTGCCATCAGTGATTTACAGGGGGAATGGCCCTACAATGAGCAGTTCTTC.

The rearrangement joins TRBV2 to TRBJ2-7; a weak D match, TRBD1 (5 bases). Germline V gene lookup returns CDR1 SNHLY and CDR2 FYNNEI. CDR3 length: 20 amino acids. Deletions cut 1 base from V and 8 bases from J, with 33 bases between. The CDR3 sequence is CASSEGSRGAAMWALRKQYF. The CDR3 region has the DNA TGTGCCAGCAGTGAAGGTAGTAGGGGCGCCGCGATGTGGGCTTTACGCAAGCAGTACTTC.

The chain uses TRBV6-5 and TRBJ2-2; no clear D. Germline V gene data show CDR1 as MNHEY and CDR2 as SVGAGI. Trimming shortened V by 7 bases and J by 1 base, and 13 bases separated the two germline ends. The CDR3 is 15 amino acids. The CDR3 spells CASKRLAQNTGELFF. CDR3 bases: TGTGCCAGCAAACGACTCGCACAGAACACCGGGGAGCTGTTTTTT.

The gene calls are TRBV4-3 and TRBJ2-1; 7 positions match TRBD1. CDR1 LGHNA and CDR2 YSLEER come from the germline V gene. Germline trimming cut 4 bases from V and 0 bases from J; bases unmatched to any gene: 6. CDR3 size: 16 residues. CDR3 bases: TGCGCCAGCAGCCTCGACAGGGTGAGCTCCTACAATGAGCAGTTCTTC. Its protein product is CASSLDRVSSYNEQFF.

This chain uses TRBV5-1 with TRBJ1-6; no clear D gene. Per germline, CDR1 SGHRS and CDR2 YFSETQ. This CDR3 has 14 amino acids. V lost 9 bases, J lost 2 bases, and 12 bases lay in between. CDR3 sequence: CATAMDAYNSPLHF. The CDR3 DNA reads TGCGCCACCGCGATGGACGCCTATAATTCACCCCTCCACTTT.

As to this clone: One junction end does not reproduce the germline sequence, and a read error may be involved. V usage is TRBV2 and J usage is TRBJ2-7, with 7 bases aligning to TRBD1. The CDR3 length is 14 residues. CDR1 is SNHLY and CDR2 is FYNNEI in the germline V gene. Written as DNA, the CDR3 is TGTGCCAGCAGTGAAGAGGGGGCAGGGGCTCGAGCATCCTTC. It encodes CASSEEGAGARASF.

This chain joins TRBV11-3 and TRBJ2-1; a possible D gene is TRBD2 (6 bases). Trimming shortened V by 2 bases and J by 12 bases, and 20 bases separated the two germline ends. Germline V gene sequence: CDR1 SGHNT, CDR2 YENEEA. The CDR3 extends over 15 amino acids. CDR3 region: CASSLLGGTPKWQFF. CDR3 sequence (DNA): TGTGCCAGCAGCTTACTGGGAGGCACCCCCAAGTGGCAGTTCTTC.

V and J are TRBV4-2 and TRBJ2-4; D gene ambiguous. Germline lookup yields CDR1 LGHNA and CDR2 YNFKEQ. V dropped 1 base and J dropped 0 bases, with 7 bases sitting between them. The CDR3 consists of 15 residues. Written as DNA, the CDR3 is TGTGCCAGCAGCCAAGCAAGGGAAGCCAAAAACATTCAGTACTTC. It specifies CASSQAREAKNIQYF.

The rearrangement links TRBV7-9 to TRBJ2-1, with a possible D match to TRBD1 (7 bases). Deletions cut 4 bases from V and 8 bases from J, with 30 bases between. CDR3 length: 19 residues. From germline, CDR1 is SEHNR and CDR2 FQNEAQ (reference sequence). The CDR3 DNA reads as TGTGCCAGCAGCTCGGGCGGAGGGGGCGGTCTCCTGCAGGGGGATGAGCAGTTCTTC. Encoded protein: CASSSGGGGGLLQGDEQFF.

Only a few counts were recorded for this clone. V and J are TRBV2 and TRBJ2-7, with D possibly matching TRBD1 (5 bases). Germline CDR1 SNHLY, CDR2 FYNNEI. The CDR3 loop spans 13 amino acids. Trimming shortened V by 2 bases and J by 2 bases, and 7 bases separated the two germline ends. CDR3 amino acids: CASSEQQAYEQYF. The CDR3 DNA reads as TGTGCCAGCAGTGAACAACAGGCCTACGAGCAGTACTTC.

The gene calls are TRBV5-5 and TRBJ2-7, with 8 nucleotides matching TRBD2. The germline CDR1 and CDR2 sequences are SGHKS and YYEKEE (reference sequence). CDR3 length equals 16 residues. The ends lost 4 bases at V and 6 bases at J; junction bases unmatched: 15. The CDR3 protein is CASSLTLSGAFREQYF. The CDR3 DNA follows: TGTGCCAGCAGCCTCACCCTTAGCGGGGCCTTCCGCGAGCAGTACTTC.

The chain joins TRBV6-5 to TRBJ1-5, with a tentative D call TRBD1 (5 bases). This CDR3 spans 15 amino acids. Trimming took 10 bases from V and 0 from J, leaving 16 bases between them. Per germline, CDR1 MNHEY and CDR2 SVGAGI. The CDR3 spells CAISDPGDSNQPQHF. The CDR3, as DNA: TGTGCCATCTCTGACCCGGGGGATAGCAATCAGCCCCAGCATTTT.

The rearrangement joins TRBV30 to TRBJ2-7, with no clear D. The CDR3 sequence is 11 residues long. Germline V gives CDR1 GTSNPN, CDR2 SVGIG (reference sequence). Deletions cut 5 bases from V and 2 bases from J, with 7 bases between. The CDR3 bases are TGTGCCTGGGGCGCCACCTACGAGCAGTACTTC. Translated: CAWGATYEQYF.

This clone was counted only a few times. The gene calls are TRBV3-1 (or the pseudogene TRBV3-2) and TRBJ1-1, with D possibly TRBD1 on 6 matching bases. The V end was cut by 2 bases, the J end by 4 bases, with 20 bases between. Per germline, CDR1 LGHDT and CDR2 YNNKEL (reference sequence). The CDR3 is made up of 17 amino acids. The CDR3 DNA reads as TGTGCCAGCAGCCAACCTGTATACAGGGTGGGCCCCACTGAAGCTTTCTTT. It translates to CASSQPVYRVGPTEAFF.

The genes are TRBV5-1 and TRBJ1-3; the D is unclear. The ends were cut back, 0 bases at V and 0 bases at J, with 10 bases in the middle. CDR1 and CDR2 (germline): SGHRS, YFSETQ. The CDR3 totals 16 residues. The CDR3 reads CASSLGPASSGNTIYF. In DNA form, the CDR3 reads TGCGCCAGCAGCTTGGGTCCGGCCAGCTCTGGAAACACCATATATTTT.

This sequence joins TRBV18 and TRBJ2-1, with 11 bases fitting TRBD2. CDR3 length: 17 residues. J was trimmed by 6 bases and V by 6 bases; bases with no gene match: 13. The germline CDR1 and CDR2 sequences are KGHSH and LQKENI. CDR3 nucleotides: TGTGCCAGCTCCCCCCTACGCCTAGCGGGGGGAGGCAATGAGCAGTTCTTC. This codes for CASSPLRLAGGGNEQFF.

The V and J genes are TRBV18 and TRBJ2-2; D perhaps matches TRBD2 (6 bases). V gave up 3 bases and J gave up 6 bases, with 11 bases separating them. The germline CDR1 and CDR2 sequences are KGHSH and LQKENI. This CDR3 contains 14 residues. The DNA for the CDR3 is TGTGCCAGCTCACCGTGGCTAGCGTCCGGGGAGCTGTTTTTT. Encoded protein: CASSPWLASGELFF.

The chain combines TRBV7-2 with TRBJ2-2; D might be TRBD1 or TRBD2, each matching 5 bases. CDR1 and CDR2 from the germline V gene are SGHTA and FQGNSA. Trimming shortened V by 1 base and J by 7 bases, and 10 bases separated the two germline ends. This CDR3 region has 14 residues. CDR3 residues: CASSLGGSGGELFF. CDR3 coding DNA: TGTGCCAGCAGCTTAGGGGGGTCGGGCGGGGAGCTGTTTTTT.

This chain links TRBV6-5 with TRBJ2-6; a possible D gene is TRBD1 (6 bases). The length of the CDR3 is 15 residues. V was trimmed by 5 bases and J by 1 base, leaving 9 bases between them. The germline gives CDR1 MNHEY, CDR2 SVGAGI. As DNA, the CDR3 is TGTGCCAGCAGTACCACAGGGTCTGGGGCCAACGTCCTGACTTTC. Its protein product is CASSTTGSGANVLTF.

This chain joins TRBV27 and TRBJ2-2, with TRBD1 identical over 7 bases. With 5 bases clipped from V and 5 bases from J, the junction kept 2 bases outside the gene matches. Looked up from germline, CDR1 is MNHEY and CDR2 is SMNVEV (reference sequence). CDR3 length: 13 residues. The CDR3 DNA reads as TGTGCCAGCAGTCGACAGGGAACCGGGGAGCTGTTTTTT. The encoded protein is CASSRQGTGELFF.

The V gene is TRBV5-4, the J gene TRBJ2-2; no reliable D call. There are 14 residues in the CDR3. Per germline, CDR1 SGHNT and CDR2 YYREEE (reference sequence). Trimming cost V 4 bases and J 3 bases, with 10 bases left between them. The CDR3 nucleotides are TGTGCCAGCAGCGTCAGCAGTGACACCGGGGAGCTGTTTTTT. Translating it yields CASSVSSDTGELFF.

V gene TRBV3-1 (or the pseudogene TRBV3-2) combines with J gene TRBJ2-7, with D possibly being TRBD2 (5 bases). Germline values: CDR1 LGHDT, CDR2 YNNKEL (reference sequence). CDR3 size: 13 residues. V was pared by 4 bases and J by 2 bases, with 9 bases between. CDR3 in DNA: TGTGCCAGCAGCCTGGACGGGGCCTACGAGCAGTACTTC. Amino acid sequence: CASSLDGAYEQYF.

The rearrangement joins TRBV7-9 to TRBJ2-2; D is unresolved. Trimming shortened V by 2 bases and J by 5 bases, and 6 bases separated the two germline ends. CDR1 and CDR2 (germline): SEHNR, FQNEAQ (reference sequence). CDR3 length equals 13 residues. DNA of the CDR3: TGTGCCAGCAGCTTAAGCGAGACCGGGGAGCTGTTTTTT. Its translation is CASSLSETGELFF.

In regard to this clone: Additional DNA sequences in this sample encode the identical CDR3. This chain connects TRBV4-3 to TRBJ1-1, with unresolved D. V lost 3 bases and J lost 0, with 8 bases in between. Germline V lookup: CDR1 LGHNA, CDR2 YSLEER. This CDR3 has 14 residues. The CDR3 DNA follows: TGCGCCAGCAGCCAGGGTAGAGTGAACACTGAAGCTTTCTTT. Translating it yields CASSQGRVNTEAFF.

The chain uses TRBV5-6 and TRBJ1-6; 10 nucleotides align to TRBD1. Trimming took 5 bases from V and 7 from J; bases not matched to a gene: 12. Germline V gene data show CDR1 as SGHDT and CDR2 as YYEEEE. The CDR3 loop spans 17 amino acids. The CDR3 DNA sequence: TGTGCCAGCAGTGCCGGACAGGGGGTTTTATTGAATTCACCCCTCCACTTT. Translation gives CASSAGQGVLLNSPLHF.